The clone carrying this T cell receptor beta chain was seen only a few times. This record belongs to a study of cytomegalovirus exposure and HLA in healthy donors. A multiplex PCR was run with 60 Vbeta primers and 13 Jbeta primers. Measured with immunoSEQ multiplex PCR; TCRdb has only the in-frame clones, and not every one. The sample gives some 110,000 clones, about 70% of which show up once; roughly 0.87% is in the top ten. Trimming removed 1 base at V and 0 bases at J, with 8 bases between. The CDR3 sequence is 15 residues long. Germline assignment: CDR1 SGHTA and CDR2 FQGNSA. The sequence was obtained from a woman aged 25 to 39 in good health and CMV-seronegative. Sequenced input: PBMCs. The gene calls are TRBV7-2 and TRBJ2-3, with a possible D match to TRBD2 (5 bases). CDR3 residues: CASSLGLISTDTQYF. The CDR3 DNA sequence: TGTGCCAGCAGCTTAGGACTAATTAGCACAGATACGCAGTATTTT.